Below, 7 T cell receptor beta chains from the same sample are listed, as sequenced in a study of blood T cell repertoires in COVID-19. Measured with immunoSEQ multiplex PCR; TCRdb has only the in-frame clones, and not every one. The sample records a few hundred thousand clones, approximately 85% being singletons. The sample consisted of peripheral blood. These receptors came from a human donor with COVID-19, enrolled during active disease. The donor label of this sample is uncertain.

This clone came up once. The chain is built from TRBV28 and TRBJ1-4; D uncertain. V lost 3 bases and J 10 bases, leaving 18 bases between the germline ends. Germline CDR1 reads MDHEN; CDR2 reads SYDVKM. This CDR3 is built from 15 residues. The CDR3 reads CASSFDPSAERKLFF. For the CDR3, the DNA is TGTGCCAGCAGTTTCGACCCCTCGGCAGAGCGAAAACTGTTTTTT.

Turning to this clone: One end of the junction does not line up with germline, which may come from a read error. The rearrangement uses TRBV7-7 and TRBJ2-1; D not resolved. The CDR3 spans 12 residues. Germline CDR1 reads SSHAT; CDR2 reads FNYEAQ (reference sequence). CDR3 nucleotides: TGTGCTAGCAGCCCAGACACGAATGAGCAGTTCTTC. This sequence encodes CASSPDTNEQFF.

The CDR3 loop is CASNPGTGANQPQHF. The CDR3 DNA sequence: TGTGCCAGCAACCCCGGGACAGGGGCCAATCAGCCCCAGCATTTT. The chain combines TRBV6-4 with TRBJ1-5; 10 bases are shared with TRBD1. The length of the CDR3 is 15 residues. Germline values: CDR1 MRHNA, CDR2 SNTAGT. Trimming cost V 7 bases and J 3 bases; bases outside gene matches: 6.

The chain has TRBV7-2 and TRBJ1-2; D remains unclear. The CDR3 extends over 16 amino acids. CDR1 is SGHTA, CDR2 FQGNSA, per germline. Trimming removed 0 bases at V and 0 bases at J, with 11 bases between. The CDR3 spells CASSLASGSSNYGYTF. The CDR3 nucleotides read TGTGCCAGCAGCTTAGCGTCAGGCAGCTCTAACTATGGCTACACCTTC.

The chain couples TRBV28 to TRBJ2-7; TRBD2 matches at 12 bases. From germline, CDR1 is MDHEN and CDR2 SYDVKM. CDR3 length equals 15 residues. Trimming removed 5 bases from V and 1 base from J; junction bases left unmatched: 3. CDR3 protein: CASSPTSGRSYEQYF. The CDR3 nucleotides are TGTGCCAGCAGTCCGACTAGCGGGAGATCCTACGAGCAGTACTTC.

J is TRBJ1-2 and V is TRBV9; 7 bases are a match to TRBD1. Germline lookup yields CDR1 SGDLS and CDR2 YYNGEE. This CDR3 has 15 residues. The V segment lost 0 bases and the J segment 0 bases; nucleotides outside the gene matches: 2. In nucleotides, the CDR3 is TGTGCCAGCAGCGTAGCGACAGGGACTAACTATGGCTACACCTTC. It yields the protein CASSVATGTNYGYTF.

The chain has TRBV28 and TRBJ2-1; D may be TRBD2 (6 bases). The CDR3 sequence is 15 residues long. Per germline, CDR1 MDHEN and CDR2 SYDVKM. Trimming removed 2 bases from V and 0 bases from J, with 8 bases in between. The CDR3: CASSLVGSSYNEQFF. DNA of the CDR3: TGTGCCAGCAGTTTAGTCGGGAGCTCCTACAATGAGCAGTTCTTC.